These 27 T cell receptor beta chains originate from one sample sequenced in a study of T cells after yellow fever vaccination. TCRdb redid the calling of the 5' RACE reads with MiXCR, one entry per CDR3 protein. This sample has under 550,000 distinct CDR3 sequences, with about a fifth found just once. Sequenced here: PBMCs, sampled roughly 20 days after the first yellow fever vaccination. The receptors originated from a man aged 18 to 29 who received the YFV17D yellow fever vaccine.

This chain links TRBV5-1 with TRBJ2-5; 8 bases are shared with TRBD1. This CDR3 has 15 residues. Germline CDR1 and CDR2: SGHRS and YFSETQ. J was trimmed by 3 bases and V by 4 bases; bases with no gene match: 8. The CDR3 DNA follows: TGCGCCAGCAGCGTCCAGGGGGCTGTTAAAGAGACCCAGTACTTC. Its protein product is CASSVQGAVKETQYF.

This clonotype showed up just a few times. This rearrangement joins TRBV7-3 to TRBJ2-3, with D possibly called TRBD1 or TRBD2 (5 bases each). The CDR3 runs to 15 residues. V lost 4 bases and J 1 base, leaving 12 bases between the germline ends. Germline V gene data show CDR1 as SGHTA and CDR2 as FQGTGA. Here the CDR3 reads CASSSKGPGTDTQYF. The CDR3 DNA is TGTGCCAGCAGCTCGAAGGGACCGGGCACAGATACGCAGTATTTT.

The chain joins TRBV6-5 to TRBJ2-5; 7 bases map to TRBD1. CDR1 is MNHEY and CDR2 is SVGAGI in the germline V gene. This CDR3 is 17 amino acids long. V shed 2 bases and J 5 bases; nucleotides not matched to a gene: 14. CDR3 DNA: TGTGCCAGCAGTTACCCGCCGACAGGGACGTTTATGGAGACCCAGTACTTC. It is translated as CASSYPPTGTFMETQYF.

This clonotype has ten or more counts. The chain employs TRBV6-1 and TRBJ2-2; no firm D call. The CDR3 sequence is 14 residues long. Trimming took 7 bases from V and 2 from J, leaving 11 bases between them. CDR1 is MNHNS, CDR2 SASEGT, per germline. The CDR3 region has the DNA TGTGCCAGCATCTCAGGCAGCAACACCGGGGAGCTGTTTTTT. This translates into CASISGSNTGELFF.

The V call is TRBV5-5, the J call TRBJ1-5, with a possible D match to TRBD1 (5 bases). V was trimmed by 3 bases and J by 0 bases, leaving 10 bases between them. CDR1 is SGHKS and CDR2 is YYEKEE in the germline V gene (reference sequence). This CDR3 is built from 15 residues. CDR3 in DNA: TGTGCCAGCAGCTCGGGGCTGGGTAGCAATCAGCCCCAGCATTTT. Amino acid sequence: CASSSGLGSNQPQHF.

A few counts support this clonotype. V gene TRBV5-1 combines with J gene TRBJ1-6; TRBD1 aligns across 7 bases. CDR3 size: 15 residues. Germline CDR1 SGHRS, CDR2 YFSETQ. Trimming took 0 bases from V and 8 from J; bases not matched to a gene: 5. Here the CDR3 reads CASSLDRGADSPLHF. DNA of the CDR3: TGCGCCAGCAGCTTGGACAGGGGCGCGGATTCACCCCTCCACTTT.

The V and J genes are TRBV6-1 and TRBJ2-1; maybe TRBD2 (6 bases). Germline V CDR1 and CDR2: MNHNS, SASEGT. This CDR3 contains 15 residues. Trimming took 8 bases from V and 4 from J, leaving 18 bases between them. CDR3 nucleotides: TGTGCCAGCTCTTCCTTCGCTAGCGAATACAATGAGCAGTTCTTC. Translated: CASSSFASEYNEQFF.

CDR3 in amino acids: CASSQDTPYEQYV. CDR3 in DNA: TGCGCCAGCAGCCAAGATACACCATACGAGCAGTACGTC. V is TRBV4-1 and J is TRBJ2-7; D is undetermined. Trimming cost V 0 bases and J 4 bases, with 7 bases left between them. This CDR3 spans 13 amino acids. The germline V gene has CDR1 MGHRA and CDR2 YSYEKL.

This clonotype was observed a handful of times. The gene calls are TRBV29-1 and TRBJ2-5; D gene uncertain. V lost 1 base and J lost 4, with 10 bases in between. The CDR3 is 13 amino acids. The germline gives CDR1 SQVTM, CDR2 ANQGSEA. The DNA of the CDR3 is TGCAGCGTTGAAGGGGTTGGGCGAGAGACCCAGTACTTC. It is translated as CSVEGVGRETQYF.

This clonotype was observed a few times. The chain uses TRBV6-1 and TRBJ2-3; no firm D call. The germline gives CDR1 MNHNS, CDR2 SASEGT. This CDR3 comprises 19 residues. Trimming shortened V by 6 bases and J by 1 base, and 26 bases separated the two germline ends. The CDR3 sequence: CASRPSDHSVIRGTDTQYF. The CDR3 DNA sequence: TGTGCCAGCAGGCCGAGTGACCATTCTGTTATTCGGGGCACAGATACGCAGTATTTT.

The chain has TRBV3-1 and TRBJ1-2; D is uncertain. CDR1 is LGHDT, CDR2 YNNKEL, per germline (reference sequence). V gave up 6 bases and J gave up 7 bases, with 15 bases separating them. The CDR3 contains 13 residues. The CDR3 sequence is CASSFVTAPGYTF. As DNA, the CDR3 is TGTGCCAGCAGTTTCGTCACGGCGCCTGGCTACACCTTC.

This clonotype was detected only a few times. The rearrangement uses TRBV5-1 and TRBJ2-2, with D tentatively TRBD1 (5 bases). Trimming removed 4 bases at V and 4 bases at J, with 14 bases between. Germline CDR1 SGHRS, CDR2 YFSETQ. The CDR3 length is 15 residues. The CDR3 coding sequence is TGCGCCAGCAGCCAGCCGCTCAGGGCCACCGGGGAGCTGTTTTTT. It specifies CASSQPLRATGELFF.

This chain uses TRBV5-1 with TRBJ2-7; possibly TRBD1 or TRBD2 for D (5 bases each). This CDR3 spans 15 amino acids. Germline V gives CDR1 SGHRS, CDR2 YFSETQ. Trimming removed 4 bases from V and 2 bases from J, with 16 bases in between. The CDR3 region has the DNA TGCGCCAGCAGCATAGGGACGTCAAAGGCCTACGAGCAGTACTTC. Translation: CASSIGTSKAYEQYF. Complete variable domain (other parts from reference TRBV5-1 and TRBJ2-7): KAGVTQTPRYLIKTRGQQVTLSCSPISGHRSVSWYQQTPGQGLQFLFEYFSETQRNKGNFPGRFSGRQFSNSRSEMNVSTLELGDSALYLCASSIGTSKAYEQYFGPGTRLTVT.

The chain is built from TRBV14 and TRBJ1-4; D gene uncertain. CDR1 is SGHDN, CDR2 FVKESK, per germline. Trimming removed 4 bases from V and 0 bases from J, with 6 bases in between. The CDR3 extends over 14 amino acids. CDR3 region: CASSRTATNEKLFF. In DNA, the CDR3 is TGTGCCAGCAGCCGTACTGCAACTAATGAAAAACTGTTTTTT.

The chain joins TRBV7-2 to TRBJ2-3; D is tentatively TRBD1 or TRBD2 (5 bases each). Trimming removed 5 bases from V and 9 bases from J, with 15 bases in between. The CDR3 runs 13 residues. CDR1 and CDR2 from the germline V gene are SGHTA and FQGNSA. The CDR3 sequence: CASSRVGGNTQYF. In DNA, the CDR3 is TGTGCCAGCAGCCGCGTTGGGGGTAACACGCAGTATTTT.

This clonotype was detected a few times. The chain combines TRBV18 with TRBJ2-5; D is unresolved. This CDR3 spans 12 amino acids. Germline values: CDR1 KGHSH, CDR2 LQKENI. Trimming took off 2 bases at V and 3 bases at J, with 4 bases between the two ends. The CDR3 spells CASSPMEETQYF. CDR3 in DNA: TGTGCCAGCTCACCAATGGAAGAGACCCAGTACTTC.

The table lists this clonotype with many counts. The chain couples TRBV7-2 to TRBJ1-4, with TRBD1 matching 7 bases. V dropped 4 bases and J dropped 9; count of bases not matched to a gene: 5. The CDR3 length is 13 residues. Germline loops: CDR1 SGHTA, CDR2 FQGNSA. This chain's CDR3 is CASSSRGQQKLFF. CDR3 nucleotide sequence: TGTGCCAGCAGCTCAAGGGGACAGCAAAAACTGTTTTTT.

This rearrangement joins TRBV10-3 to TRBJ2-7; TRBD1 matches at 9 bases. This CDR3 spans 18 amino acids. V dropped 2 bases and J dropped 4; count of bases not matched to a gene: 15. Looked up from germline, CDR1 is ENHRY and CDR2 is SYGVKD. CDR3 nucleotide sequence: TGTGCCATCAGTGAGGTGCCACCGGGACAGGGATCTTCGTACGAGCAGTACGTC. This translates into CAISEVPPGQGSSYEQYV.

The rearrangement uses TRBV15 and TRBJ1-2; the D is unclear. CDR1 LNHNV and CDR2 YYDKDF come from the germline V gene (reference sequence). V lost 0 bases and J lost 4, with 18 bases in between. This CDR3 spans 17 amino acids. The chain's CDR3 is CATSRDPSGPSSYGYTF. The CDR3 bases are TGTGCCACCAGCAGAGATCCTTCGGGCCCCTCGAGCTATGGCTACACCTTC.

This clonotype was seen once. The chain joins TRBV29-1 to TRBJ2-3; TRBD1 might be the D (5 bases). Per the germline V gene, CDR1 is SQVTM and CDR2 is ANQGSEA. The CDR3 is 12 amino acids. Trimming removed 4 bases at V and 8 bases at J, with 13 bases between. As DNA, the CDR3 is TGCAGCGTTGGACAGCAAGAAGGTACGCAGTATTTT. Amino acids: CSVGQQEGTQYF.

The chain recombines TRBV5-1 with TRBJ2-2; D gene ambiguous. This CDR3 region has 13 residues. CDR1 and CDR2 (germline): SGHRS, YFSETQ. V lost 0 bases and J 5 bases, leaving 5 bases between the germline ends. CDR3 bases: TGCGCCAGCAGCTTGGACGGGACCGGGGAGCTGTTTTTT. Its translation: CASSLDGTGELFF.

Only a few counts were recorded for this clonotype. The CDR3 coding sequence is TGTGCCAGCAGAAACGGAGGGGCGCTGAACACTGAAGCTTTCTTT. Translation: CASRNGGALNTEAFF. V and J are TRBV7-9 and TRBJ1-1; tentatively, D is TRBD1 (5 bases). The CDR3 runs to 15 residues. The germline V and J ends were trimmed by 6 bases and 0 bases, with 14 bases remaining between them. Germline CDR1 SEHNR, CDR2 FQNEAQ (reference sequence).

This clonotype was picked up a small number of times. CDR3 nucleotide sequence: TGCGCCAGCAGCCCTAGGCAGGGCAATGGCTACACCTTC. It translates to CASSPRQGNGYTF. The chain links TRBV5-1 to TRBJ1-2; weak D call: TRBD1 (5 bases). The germline V gene has CDR1 SGHRS and CDR2 YFSETQ. The CDR3 totals 13 residues. Trimming cost V 4 bases and J 6 bases, with 13 bases left between them. Full variable domain (missing parts from reference TRBV5-1 and TRBJ1-2): KAGVTQTPRYLIKTRGQQVTLSCSPISGHRSVSWYQQTPGQGLQFLFEYFSETQRNKGNFPGRFSGRQFSNSRSEMNVSTLELGDSALYLCASSPRQGNGYTFGSGTRLTVV.

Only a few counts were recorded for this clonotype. The CDR3 nucleotides read TGCAGTGCTAGAGCGCGGGACAGCATCTATCAGCCCCAGCATTTT. It specifies CSARARDSIYQPQHF. The chain joins TRBV20-1 to TRBJ1-5, with 7 bases matching TRBD1. Germline V lookup: CDR1 DFQATT, CDR2 SNEGSKA (reference sequence). The CDR3 is 15 residues long. V was clipped by 1 base and J by 5 bases; unmatched bases: 8.

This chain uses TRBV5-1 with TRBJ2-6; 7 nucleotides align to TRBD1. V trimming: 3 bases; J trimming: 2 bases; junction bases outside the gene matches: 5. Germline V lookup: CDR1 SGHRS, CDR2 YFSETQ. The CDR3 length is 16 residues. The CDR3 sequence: CASSSGQATGANVLTF. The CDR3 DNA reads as TGCGCCAGCAGCTCCGGACAGGCCACTGGGGCCAACGTCCTGACTTTC.

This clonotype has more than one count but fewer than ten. The CDR3 DNA is TGCGCCAGCAGCCCCGGAGATGGGGCTGGAAACACCATATATTTT. Translating it yields CASSPGDGAGNTIYF. The chain is built from TRBV4-3 and TRBJ1-3, with D hard to call. Trimming shortened V by 4 bases and J by 2 bases, and 12 bases separated the two germline ends. The germline V gene has CDR1 LGHNA and CDR2 YSLEER. The CDR3 contains 15 residues.

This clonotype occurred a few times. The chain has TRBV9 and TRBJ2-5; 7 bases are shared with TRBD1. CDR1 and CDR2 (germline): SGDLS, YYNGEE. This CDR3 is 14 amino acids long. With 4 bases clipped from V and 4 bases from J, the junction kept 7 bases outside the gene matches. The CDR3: CASSPRTGGETQYF. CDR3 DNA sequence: TGTGCCAGCAGCCCAAGGACAGGCGGAGAGACCCAGTACTTC.